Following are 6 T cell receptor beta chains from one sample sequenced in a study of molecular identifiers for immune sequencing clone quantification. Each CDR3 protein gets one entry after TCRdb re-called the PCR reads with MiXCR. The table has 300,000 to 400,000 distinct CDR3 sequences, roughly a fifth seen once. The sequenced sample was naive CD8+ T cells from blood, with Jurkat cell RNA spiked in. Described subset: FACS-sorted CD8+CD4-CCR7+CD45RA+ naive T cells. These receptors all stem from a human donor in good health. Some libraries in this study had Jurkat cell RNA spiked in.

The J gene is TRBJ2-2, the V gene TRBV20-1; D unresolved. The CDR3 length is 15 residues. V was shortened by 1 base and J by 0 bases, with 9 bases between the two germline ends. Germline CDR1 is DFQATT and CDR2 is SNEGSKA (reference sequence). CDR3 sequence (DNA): TGCAGTGCTAGAGCTCGTACCGCGAACACCGGGGAGCTGTTTTTT. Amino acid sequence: CSARARTANTGELFF.

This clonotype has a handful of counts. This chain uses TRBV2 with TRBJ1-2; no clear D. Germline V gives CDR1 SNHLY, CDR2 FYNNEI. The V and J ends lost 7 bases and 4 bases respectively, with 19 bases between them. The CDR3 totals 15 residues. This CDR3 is CASTPQTGVFYGYTF. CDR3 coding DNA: TGTGCCAGCACCCCCCAAACTGGGGTTTTCTATGGCTACACCTTC.

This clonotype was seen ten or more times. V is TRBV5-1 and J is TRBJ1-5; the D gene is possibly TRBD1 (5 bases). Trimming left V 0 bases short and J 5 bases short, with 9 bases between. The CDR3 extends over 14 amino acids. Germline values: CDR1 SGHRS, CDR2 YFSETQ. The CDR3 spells CASSLGGVDQPQHF. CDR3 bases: TGCGCCAGCAGCTTGGGGGGGGTCGATCAGCCCCAGCATTTT.

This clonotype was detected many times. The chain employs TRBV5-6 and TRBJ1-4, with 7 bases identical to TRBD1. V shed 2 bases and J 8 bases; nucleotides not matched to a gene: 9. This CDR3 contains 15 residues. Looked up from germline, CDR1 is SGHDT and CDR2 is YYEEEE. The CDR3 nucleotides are TGTGCCAGCAGCTTCCGGACAGGAGGAAGCGAAAAACTGTTTTTT. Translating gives CASSFRTGGSEKLFF.

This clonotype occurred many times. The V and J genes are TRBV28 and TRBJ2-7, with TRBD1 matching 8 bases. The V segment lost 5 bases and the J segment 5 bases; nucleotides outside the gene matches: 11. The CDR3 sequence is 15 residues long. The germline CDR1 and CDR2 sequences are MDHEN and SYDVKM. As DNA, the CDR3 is TGTGCCAGCAGTGCCCCGAGGACAGGGTTGAACGAGCAGTACTTC. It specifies CASSAPRTGLNEQYF.

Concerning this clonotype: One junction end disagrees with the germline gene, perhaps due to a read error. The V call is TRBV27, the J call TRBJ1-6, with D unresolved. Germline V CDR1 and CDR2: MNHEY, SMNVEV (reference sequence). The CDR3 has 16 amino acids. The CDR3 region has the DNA TGTGCCTGCAGTCGCGTAGGGCCAATCTATAATTCACCCCTCCACTTT. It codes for CACSRVGPIYNSPLHF.